This section outlines one T cell receptor beta chain sequence together with its context. Individuals aged about 18 to 100 years were recruited from 24 US areas. TCRdb keeps only in-frame clones here, not all; method: immunoSEQ multiplex PCR. Counted here are 200,000 to 300,000 clones, about nine tenths occurring once; the ten biggest clones make up around 2.5%. The data belong to a study of blood T cell repertoires in COVID-19. The CDR3 runs 15 residues. The V and J ends lost 3 bases and 4 bases respectively, with 15 bases between them. Germline loops: CDR1 GTSNPN, CDR2 SVGIG (reference sequence). The specimen sequenced was PBMCs or T cells enriched from blood (not recorded which). V and J are TRBV30 and TRBJ2-2; D is perhaps TRBD1 (6 bases). The TCR comes from a woman aged 35 to 49 with acute COVID-19. CDR3 nucleotides: TGTGCCTGGAGACAGGGAGTGGTGGGCACCGGGGAGCTGTTTTTT. Residues: CAWRQGVVGTGELFF.